This T cell receptor beta chain was captured by sequencing in a study of T cells in Graves' hyperthyroidism and ophthalmopathy. The sample holds a few counts of this clonotype. CDR1 and CDR2 from the germline V gene are MDHEN and SYDVKM. Trimming at V came to 11 bases and at J to 5 bases, leaving 12 bases not matched to a gene. The CDR3 totals 14 residues. Authors of the study amplified TCR beta CDR3 regions from RNA transcripts. The HTBI primer set was used in a first-round RT-PCR of the TCR CDR3. MiXCR, applied by TCRdb to the multiplex PCR reads, yields one record per CDR3 protein. The table records hundreds of thousands of distinct CDR3 sequences, about 22% of them present only once.

The sequencing sample was made of blood. The TCR sequence derives from a woman between 65 and 79 years old with Graves' ophthalmopathy. The chain has TRBV28 and TRBJ1-1; 9 nucleotides line up with TRBD1. CDR3 sequence reads: CACWGDRAPTEAFF. In DNA form, the CDR3 reads TGTGCCTGTTGGGGGGACAGGGCTCCAACTGAAGCTTTCTTT.